A single T cell receptor (beta chain) is shown here with its context. The record originates from a study of tumor T cells in aggressive B-cell lymphoma. Germline V gives CDR1 SGHKS, CDR2 YYEKEE (reference sequence). The CDR3 is 14 residues long. This table comes from immunoSEQ multiplex PCR, and its TCRdb copy is limited to in-frame clones, with some not included. The data hold hundreds of clones, with 80% to 90% observed a single time. The origin of this receptor is an adult with diffuse large B cell lymphoma. Sequenced input: tumor tissue. The V gene is TRBV5-5, the J gene TRBJ2-5; no clear D gene. The CDR3 region has the DNA TGTACCAAGCTCGGGTGCAAAACCGGGGAGACCCAGTACTTC. Amino acids: CTKLGCKTGETQYF. Variable domain in full (rest from reference TRBV5-5 and TRBJ2-5): DAGVTQSPTHLIKTRGQQVTLRCSPISGHKSVSWYQQVLGQGPQFIFQYYEKEERGRGNFPDRFSARQFPNYSSELNVNALLLGDSALYLCTKLGCKTGETQYFGPGTRLLVL.